This TCR beta chain stems from a study of T cell responses to AZD1222 COVID-19 vaccine. Profiled with immunoSEQ multiplex PCR; TCRdb holds only in-frame clones, not every one. The sample lists some 110,000 clones, approximately 83% occurring once. Germline V CDR1 and CDR2: SGHKS, YYEKEE (reference sequence). The J segment lost 5 bases and the V segment lost 1 base, leaving 6 bases of the junction unmatched. CDR3 size: 16 residues. The starting material was peripheral blood, obtained on day 0 of AZD1222 vaccination. This rearrangement joins TRBV5-5 to TRBJ2-1; 10 bases are shared with TRBD2. This clonotype was obtained from an adult in good health. For the CDR3, the DNA is TGTGCCAGCAGCTTGCTTCGGCTAGCGGGAGACAATGAGCAGTTCTTC. This encodes CASSLLRLAGDNEQFF.